This T cell receptor (beta chain) originates from a study of cytomegalovirus exposure and HLA in healthy donors. Study-level results: Roughly 170 TCR beta chains were listed as cytomegalovirus-associated.

The PCR employed 60 Vbeta primers together with 13 Jbeta primers. The repertoire was sequenced with immunoSEQ multiplex PCR; TCRdb's copy has only in-frame clones and lacks some. The repertoire consists of about 140,000 clones, with roughly 88% occurring once and the leading ten covering around 0.54%. Healthy donors of bone marrow made up the group. This CDR3 region has 13 residues. V lost 9 bases to trimming and J lost 0 bases, with 9 bases between them. Germline V lookup: CDR1 SEHNR, CDR2 FQNEAQ (reference sequence). Concerning this clone itself: The antigen is not known.

The chain uses TRBV7-9 and TRBJ1-3; no definite D call. The material sequenced was PBMCs. The receptor was derived from a woman in her forties in good health and CMV-seronegative. The CDR3: CASAATSGNTIYF. As DNA, the CDR3 is TGTGCCAGTGCGGCTACCTCTGGAAACACCATATATTTT.